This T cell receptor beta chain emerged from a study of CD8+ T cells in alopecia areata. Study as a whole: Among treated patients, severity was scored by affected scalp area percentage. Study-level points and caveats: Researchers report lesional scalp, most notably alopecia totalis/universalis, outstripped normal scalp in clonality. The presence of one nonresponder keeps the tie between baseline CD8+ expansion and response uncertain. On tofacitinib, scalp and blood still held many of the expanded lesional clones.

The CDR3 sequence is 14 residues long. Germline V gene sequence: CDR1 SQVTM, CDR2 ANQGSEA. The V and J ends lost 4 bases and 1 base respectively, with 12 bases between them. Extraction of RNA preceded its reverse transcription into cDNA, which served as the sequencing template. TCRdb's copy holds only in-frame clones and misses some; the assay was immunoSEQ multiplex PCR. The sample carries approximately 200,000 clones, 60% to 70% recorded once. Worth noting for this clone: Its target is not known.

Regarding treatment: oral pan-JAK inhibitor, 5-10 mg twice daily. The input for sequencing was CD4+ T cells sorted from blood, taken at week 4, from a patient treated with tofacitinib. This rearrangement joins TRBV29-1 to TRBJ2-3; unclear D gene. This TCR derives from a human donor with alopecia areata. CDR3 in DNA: TGCAGCGTTGGAAGCTCTCTGGGCACAGATACGCAGTATTTT. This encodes CSVGSSLGTDTQYF.